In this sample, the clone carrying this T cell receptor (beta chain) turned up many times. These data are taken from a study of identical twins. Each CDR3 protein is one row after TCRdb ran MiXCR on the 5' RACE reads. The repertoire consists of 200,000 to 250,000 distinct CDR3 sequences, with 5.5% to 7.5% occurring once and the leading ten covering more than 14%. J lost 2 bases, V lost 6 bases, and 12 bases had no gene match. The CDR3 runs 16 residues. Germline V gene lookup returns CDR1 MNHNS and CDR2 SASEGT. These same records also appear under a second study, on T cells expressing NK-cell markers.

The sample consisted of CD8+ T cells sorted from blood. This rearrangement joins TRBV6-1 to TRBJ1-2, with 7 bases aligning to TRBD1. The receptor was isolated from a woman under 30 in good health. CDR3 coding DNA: TGTGCCAGCAGGCCTACAGGGGTCCCGCGAAACTATGGCTACACCTTC. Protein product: CASRPTGVPRNYGYTF.